The 22 T cell receptor beta chains presented below share a single source sample, sequenced in a study of T-cell memory formation after mild COVID-19. Each CDR3 protein is one row after TCRdb ran MiXCR on the 5' RACE reads. The table has roughly 300,000 distinct CDR3 sequences, 15% to 20% seen once. The sequenced sample was PBMCs or a T cell subset sorted from them (not recorded which). These receptors all stem from a man between 18 and 35 years old who had mild COVID-19 (a few samples of this study predate the infection). Cell type and time point are not known.

The chain employs TRBV10-3 and TRBJ2-3, with D uncertain. The germline V gene encodes CDR1 ENHRY and CDR2 SYGVKD. The CDR3 contains 16 residues. V was pared by 0 bases and J by 1 base, with 11 bases between. The CDR3 region is CAISESFGKGTDTQYF. CDR3 sequence (DNA): TGTGCCATCAGTGAGTCGTTTGGGAAAGGCACAGATACGCAGTATTTT.

About this clonotype itself: The junction differs from germline at one of its ends, possibly a read error. V usage is TRBV3-1 and J usage is TRBJ2-5; D perhaps matches TRBD1 (7 bases). The CDR3 is made up of 15 amino acids. CDR1 and CDR2 from the germline V gene are LGHDT and YNNKEL (reference sequence). CDR3 in amino acids: CASRQDRAGQETQYF. Written as DNA, the CDR3 is TGTGCCAGCAGGCAAGACAGGGCGGGACAAGAGACCCAGTACTTC.

The chain joins TRBV4-2 to TRBJ1-2, with 8 nucleotides matching TRBD1. Trimming took 4 bases from V and 4 from J; bases not matched to a gene: 11. Germline V gene lookup returns CDR1 LGHNA and CDR2 YNFKEQ. The CDR3 covers 16 residues. DNA of the CDR3: TGTGCCAGCAGCCTTGGACAGGGCCTGCTAGTCTATGGCTACACCTTC. It is translated as CASSLGQGLLVYGYTF.

The V and J genes are TRBV7-2 and TRBJ2-7, with D perhaps TRBD1 (5 bases). Deletions cut 5 bases from V and 3 bases from J, with 17 bases between. Germline loops: CDR1 SGHTA, CDR2 FQGNSA. The CDR3 consists of 15 residues. CDR3 sequence (DNA): TGTGCCAGCAGCATCCGCTCACAGGATAGCTACGAGCAGTACTTC. It yields the protein CASSIRSQDSYEQYF.

This clonotype was seen more than once but under ten times. The chain carries TRBV12-3 or TRBV12-4 and TRBJ2-2; either TRBD1 or TRBD2 may supply D (6 bases each). Deletions cut 7 bases from V and 1 base from J, with 13 bases between. The CDR3 covers 15 residues. CDR3 bases: TGTGCCAGCAATGAGGGGGGCTGGAACACCGGGGAGCTGTTTTTT. It specifies CASNEGGWNTGELFF.

Many counts were recorded for this clonotype. The genes are TRBV4-1 and TRBJ2-3; D is unclear. The CDR3 totals 16 residues. From germline, CDR1 is MGHRA and CDR2 YSYEKL. V lost 1 base, J lost 0 bases, and 11 bases lay in between. The chain's CDR3 is CASSQVNLVSTDTQYF. In DNA, the CDR3 is TGCGCCAGCAGCCAAGTCAACCTAGTGAGCACAGATACGCAGTATTTT.

This clonotype was seen more than once but under ten times. The chain has TRBV5-1 and TRBJ2-2, with 7 nucleotides matching TRBD1. CDR3 length equals 15 residues. The V gene end was trimmed by 4 bases and the J gene end by 5 bases; junction bases not matched to a gene: 8. Germline V lookup: CDR1 SGHRS, CDR2 YFSETQ. The CDR3 nucleotides are TGCGCCAGCAGCCCCGGGACAGCTCAAACCGGGGAGCTGTTTTTT. It is translated as CASSPGTAQTGELFF.

In its sample, this clonotype was seen a few times. The rearrangement links TRBV4-2 to TRBJ2-5; 11 bases map to TRBD2. The V gene end was trimmed by 0 bases and the J gene end by 5 bases; junction bases not matched to a gene: 11. The CDR3 spans 18 residues. Germline CDR1 LGHNA, CDR2 YNFKEQ. Written as DNA, the CDR3 is TGTGCCAGCAGCCAAGATAACCTAGCGGGGGGCCAGGGGGAGACCCAGTACTTC. It specifies CASSQDNLAGGQGETQYF.

This clonotype came up a few times. The chain carries TRBV4-2 and TRBJ2-2, with D possibly matching TRBD2 (5 bases). The length of the CDR3 is 19 residues. The germline V gene encodes CDR1 LGHNA and CDR2 YNFKEQ. V was trimmed by 3 bases and J by 3 bases, leaving 23 bases between them. Here the CDR3 DNA reads TGTGCCAGCAGCCACTACTTAGAGGGCAGGCACGGGGACACCGGGGAGCTGTTTTTT. Encoded protein: CASSHYLEGRHGDTGELFF.

This clonotype was recorded many times. The V call is TRBV4-2, the J call TRBJ1-4, with 9 nucleotides matching TRBD1. Trimming at V came to 6 bases and at J to 8 bases, leaving 7 bases not matched to a gene. The CDR3 is 14 residues long. Looked up from germline, CDR1 is LGHNA and CDR2 is YNFKEQ. As DNA, the CDR3 is TGTGCCAGCAGTCTGGGACAGGGAAACGAAAAACTGTTTTTT. This translates into CASSLGQGNEKLFF.

This clonotype was seen a few times. The chain joins TRBV6-5 to TRBJ1-2, with a possible D match to TRBD1 (6 bases). The CDR3 sequence is 15 residues long. Trimming shortened V by 0 bases and J by 2 bases, and 10 bases separated the two germline ends. Germline CDR1 is MNHEY and CDR2 is SVGAGI. The CDR3 nucleotides read TGTGCCAGCAGTTACTCCTCGGGGGCGAACTATGGCTACACCTTC. Translation: CASSYSSGANYGYTF.

The chain has TRBV5-6 and TRBJ1-2; D is undetermined. Germline assignment: CDR1 SGHDT and CDR2 YYEEEE. The CDR3 runs to 14 residues. V lost 4 bases and J lost 0, with 10 bases in between. The CDR3 DNA sequence: TGTGCCAGCAGCCTGGTACCCCCTAACTATGGCTACACCTTC. It is translated as CASSLVPPNYGYTF.

The chain is built from TRBV25-1 and TRBJ1-1; weak D call: TRBD1 (6 bases). The V gene lost 7 bases and the J gene lost 2 bases, with 8 bases spanning the gap. Germline CDR1 is MGHDK and CDR2 is SYGVNS. The CDR3 runs 12 residues. CDR3 sequence reads: CASIQGNTEAFF. The CDR3 DNA is TGTGCCAGCATACAGGGCAACACTGAAGCTTTCTTT.

The rearrangement joins TRBV7-9 to TRBJ1-1; D is uncertain. From germline, CDR1 is SEHNR and CDR2 FQNEAQ (reference sequence). The V gene lost 6 bases and the J gene lost 1 base, with 12 bases spanning the gap. The CDR3 has 14 amino acids. CDR3 sequence: CASRERRQNTEAFF. CDR3 in DNA: TGTGCCAGCAGGGAAAGGCGTCAGAACACTGAAGCTTTCTTT.

The CDR3 sequence: CASSPTRDWSYEQYF. For the CDR3, the DNA is TGTGCCAGCAGCCCGACGCGGGACTGGTCCTACGAGCAGTACTTC. This rearrangement joins TRBV3-1 to TRBJ2-7, with a weak D call TRBD2 (6 bases). Germline lookup yields CDR1 LGHDT and CDR2 YNNKEL (reference sequence). The CDR3 extends over 15 amino acids. The V and J ends lost 4 bases and 1 base respectively, with 14 bases between them.

By frequency in the sample, this clonotype is medium-sized (0.01 to 0.1%). V gene TRBV10-2 combines with J gene TRBJ2-7; D gene unclear. CDR1 WSHSY and CDR2 SAAADI come from the germline V gene. This CDR3 has 13 amino acids. V shed 6 bases and J shed 0 bases, with 9 bases lying between them. The CDR3 is CASRPGDSYEQYF. DNA for the CDR3: TGCGCCAGCAGGCCTGGGGACTCCTACGAGCAGTACTTC.

This clonotype was seen a handful of times. This sequence joins TRBV10-3 and TRBJ2-3; D ambiguous. This CDR3 has 12 residues. With 3 bases removed from V and 2 bases from J, the gap between germline ends came to 3 bases. Germline V gene lookup returns CDR1 ENHRY and CDR2 SYGVKD. As DNA, the CDR3 is TGTGCCATCAGTGATCTCACAGATACGCAGTATTTT. It specifies CAISDLTDTQYF.

This clonotype was detected only a few times. CDR3 sequence reads: CASSSFQRGVNTEAFF. CDR3 DNA sequence: TGTGCCAGCAGTTCATTTCAAAGGGGAGTGAACACTGAAGCTTTCTTT. The rearrangement uses TRBV27 and TRBJ1-1, with D possibly TRBD1 on 5 matching bases. The length of the CDR3 is 16 residues. Germline V lookup: CDR1 MNHEY, CDR2 SMNVEV (reference sequence). With 4 bases removed from V and 0 bases from J, the gap between germline ends came to 15 bases.

This clonotype appeared a few times. This chain joins TRBV6-6 and TRBJ1-5; TRBD1 aligns across 7 bases. The CDR3 runs to 14 residues. CDR1 is MNHNY, CDR2 SVGAGI, per germline (reference sequence). Losses at the gene ends were 9 bases for V and 7 bases for J; bases not matched to a gene: 12. CDR3 protein: CASKGMTGRQPQHF. CDR3 sequence (DNA): TGTGCCAGTAAGGGAATGACAGGGCGACAGCCCCAGCATTTT.

The genes are TRBV5-1 and TRBJ1-5, with TRBD1 identical over 8 bases. The CDR3 spans 15 residues. Germline V gene data show CDR1 as SGHRS and CDR2 as YFSETQ. Germline trimming cut 4 bases from V and 0 bases from J; bases unmatched to any gene: 3. The CDR3 bases are TGCGCCAGCAGCCTGACAGGGGATAGCAATCAGCCCCAGCATTTT. Its protein product is CASSLTGDSNQPQHF. Based on the CDR3 plus reference TRBV5-1 and TRBJ1-5, the full variable domain is KAGVTQTPRYLIKTRGQQVTLSCSPISGHRSVSWYQQTPGQGLQFLFEYFSETQRNKGNFPGRFSGRQFSNSRSEMNVSTLELGDSALYLCASSLTGDSNQPQHFGDGTRLSIL.

This clonotype has more than one count but fewer than ten. The V call is TRBV20-1, the J call TRBJ1-3; TRBD1 agrees at 8 bases. CDR1 DFQATT and CDR2 SNEGSKA come from the germline V gene (reference sequence). The CDR3 length is 13 residues. The junction had 3 bases not matched to a gene; V was cut back by 6 bases and J by 2 bases. The CDR3 nucleotides read TGCAGTGCCCCACAGGGGGCTGGAAACACCATATATTTT. Translation: CSAPQGAGNTIYF.

This clonotype was found many times. The chain combines TRBV5-4 with TRBJ2-3; D possibly corresponds to TRBD2 (6 bases). This CDR3 comprises 16 residues. Germline V gene data show CDR1 as SGHNT and CDR2 as YYREEE (reference sequence). Trimming left V 4 bases short and J 0 bases short, with 15 bases between. The CDR3 protein is CASSAGTDASTDTQYF. CDR3 nucleotides: TGTGCCAGCAGCGCGGGGACGGATGCTAGCACAGATACGCAGTATTTT.